This passage covers 18 T cell receptor beta chains from one sample sequenced in a study of control samples from healthy donors and cancer patients. Profiling relied on immunoSEQ multiplex PCR, and the TCRdb table lists in-frame clones only, not all of them. The sample comprises about 270,000 clones, about four fifths of which are singletons, and 10% to 15% rests with the top ten. Sequenced: PBMCs. The receptors here all came from a woman aged 60-70 years with lung cancer.

The gene calls are TRBV4-2 and TRBJ2-1; weak D call: TRBD2 (5 bases). Germline CDR1 is LGHNA and CDR2 is YNFKEQ. Trimming shortened V by 4 bases and J by 5 bases, and 21 bases separated the two germline ends. The CDR3 loop spans 17 amino acids. CDR3 coding DNA: TGTGCCAGCAGCCCCCAGTATGTAGTAGCGCAAAACAATGAGCAGTTCTTC. This gives the protein CASSPQYVVAQNNEQFF.

In its sample, this clone was seen a few times. This chain uses TRBV3-1 (or the pseudogene TRBV3-2) with TRBJ1-5, with D maybe TRBD1 (5 bases). The V gene lost 8 bases and the J gene lost 3 bases, with 8 bases spanning the gap. Germline V lookup: CDR1 LGHDT, CDR2 YNNKEL (reference sequence). The CDR3 covers 12 residues. CDR3 DNA: TGTGCCAGCGGAGGGGCCAATCAGCCCCAGCATTTT. It is translated as CASGGANQPQHF.

V gene TRBV20-1 combines with J gene TRBJ2-3; maybe TRBD2 (7 bases). This CDR3 comprises 13 residues. Per germline, CDR1 DFQATT and CDR2 SNEGSKA (reference sequence). V was shortened by 3 bases and J by 4 bases, with 11 bases between the two germline ends. CDR3 protein: CSASRGGADTQYF. Written as DNA, the CDR3 is TGCAGTGCTAGTAGAGGGGGGGCAGATACGCAGTATTTT.

The chain carries TRBV5-1 and TRBJ2-1; no clear D. V lost 2 bases to trimming and J lost 7 bases, with 16 bases between them. Germline CDR1 SGHRS, CDR2 YFSETQ. The CDR3 totals 15 residues. The CDR3: CASSLMPGPENEQFF. CDR3 nucleotide sequence: TGCGCCAGCAGCTTAATGCCCGGGCCCGAAAATGAGCAGTTCTTC. Drawing the rest from reference TRBV5-1 and TRBJ2-1, the complete variable domain is KAGVTQTPRYLIKTRGQQVTLSCSPISGHRSVSWYQQTPGQGLQFLFEYFSETQRNKGNFPGRFSGRQFSNSRSEMNVSTLELGDSALYLCASSLMPGPENEQFFGPGTRLTVL.

The count of this clone is one. The CDR3 here is CASSIVSGLSPHNEQFF. As DNA, the CDR3 is TGTGCCAGTAGTATAGTGTCGGGACTATCCCCACACAATGAGCAGTTCTTC. V gene TRBV19 combines with J gene TRBJ2-1, with 7 bases fitting TRBD2. This CDR3 is 17 amino acids long. Germline V gives CDR1 LNHDA, CDR2 SQIVND (reference sequence). Trimming at V came to 1 base and at J to 5 bases, leaving 11 bases not matched to a gene. The entire variable domain, with the rest obtained from reference TRBV19 and TRBJ2-1, is as follows: DGGITQSPKYLFRKEGQNVTLSCEQNLNHDAMYWYRQDPGQGLRLIYYSQIVNDFQKGDIAEGYSVSREKKESFPLTVTSAQKNPTAFYLCASSIVSGLSPHNEQFFGPGTRLTVL.

The V and J genes are TRBV2 and TRBJ2-3, with 7 bases aligning to TRBD1. V lost 10 bases, J lost 2 bases, and 12 bases stayed unmatched. Germline CDR1 and CDR2: SNHLY and FYNNEI. This CDR3 spans 15 amino acids. For the CDR3, the DNA is TGTGCCACCTCACTACAGGGGACAATCACAGATACGCAGTATTTT. Amino acid sequence: CATSLQGTITDTQYF.

With respect to this clone: This specimen includes other DNA sequences encoding the same CDR3. This chain links TRBV24-1 with TRBJ2-6, with a possible D match to TRBD1 (5 bases). This CDR3 has 15 residues. V was clipped by 3 bases and J by 2 bases, with 7 bases between them. Germline V gives CDR1 KGHDR, CDR2 SFDVKD. The CDR3 nucleotides are TGTGCCACCAGTGATGGACAAGCTGGGGCCAACGTCCTGACTTTC. Translated, it gives CATSDGQAGANVLTF.

This clone was detected a few times. The genes are TRBV5-6 and TRBJ1-2, with D uncertain. The CDR3 is 13 amino acids. Germline CDR1 SGHDT, CDR2 YYEEEE. V lost 5 bases, J lost 2 bases, and 10 bases lay in between. The CDR3 DNA reads TGTGCCAGCAGGCGTCAGGCCAACTATGGCTACACCTTC. As protein: CASRRQANYGYTF.

The chain recombines TRBV9 with TRBJ1-1; D uncertain. Germline loops: CDR1 SGDLS, CDR2 YYNGEE. Trimming took 0 bases from V and 3 from J, leaving 15 bases between them. The CDR3 spans 16 residues. The CDR3: CASSVANSRGDTEAFF. The CDR3 nucleotides are TGTGCCAGCAGCGTAGCTAACTCGCGGGGAGACACTGAAGCTTTCTTT. The variable domain in full, completed from reference TRBV9 and TRBJ1-1, reads DSGVTQTPKHLITATGQRVTLRCSPRSGDLSVYWYQQSLDQGLQFLIQYYNGEERAKGNILERFSAQQFPDLHSELNLSSLELGDSALYFCASSVANSRGDTEAFFGQGTRLTVV.

The chain combines TRBV5-1 with TRBJ2-2, with 10 nucleotides matching TRBD2. Germline-derived CDR1 and CDR2 are SGHRS and YFSETQ. The CDR3 sequence is 17 residues long. The J segment lost 2 bases and the V segment lost 1 base, leaving 5 bases of the junction unmatched. CDR3 in amino acids: CASSLPSGGFNTGELFF. In DNA, the CDR3 is TGCGCCAGCAGCTTGCCTAGCGGGGGATTTAACACCGGGGAGCTGTTTTTT. Looking up the rest from reference TRBV5-1 and TRBJ2-2 gives the full variable domain: KAGVTQTPRYLIKTRGQQVTLSCSPISGHRSVSWYQQTPGQGLQFLFEYFSETQRNKGNFPGRFSGRQFSNSRSEMNVSTLELGDSALYLCASSLPSGGFNTGELFFGEGSRLTVL.

This rearrangement joins TRBV18 to TRBJ2-1; D is perhaps TRBD2 (6 bases). The germline CDR1 and CDR2 sequences are KGHSH and LQKENI. The CDR3 has 15 amino acids. The V gene lost 2 bases and the J gene lost 5 bases, with 13 bases spanning the gap. The CDR3 sequence is CASSPLGLPNNEQFF. DNA of the CDR3: TGTGCCAGCTCACCATTGGGACTTCCTAACAATGAGCAGTTCTTC. The full variable domain, rest sourced from reference TRBV18 and TRBJ2-1, is NAGVMQNPRHLVRRRGQEARLRCSPMKGHSHVYWYRQLPEEGLKFMVYLQKENIIDESGMPKERFSAEFPKEGPSILRIQQVVRGDSAAYFCASSPLGLPNNEQFFGPGTRLTVL.

The CDR3 protein is CASSSSWTRNYNEQFF. CDR3 DNA: TGTGCCAGCAGTTCGTCCTGGACTAGGAACTACAATGAGCAGTTCTTC. The rearrangement joins TRBV28 to TRBJ2-1, with 7 bases that match TRBD2. There are 16 residues in the CDR3. V was pared by 4 bases and J by 3 bases, with 9 bases of the junction left unmatched. Germline V lookup: CDR1 MDHEN, CDR2 SYDVKM.

The chain recombines TRBV4-1 with TRBJ2-7; TRBD2 aligns across 12 bases. Trimming removed 1 base from V and 4 bases from J; junction bases left unmatched: 2. Germline loops: CDR1 MGHRA, CDR2 YSYEKL. The CDR3 spans 15 residues. In nucleotides, the CDR3 is TGCGCCAGCAGCCAAGGACTAGCGGGAGAGTACGAGCAGTACTTC. Translated: CASSQGLAGEYEQYF.

This clone is a singleton in its sample. The chain links TRBV11-3 to TRBJ2-5, with TRBD2 matching 8 bases. The CDR3 spans 15 residues. The V segment lost 2 bases and the J segment 1 base; nucleotides outside the gene matches: 3. The germline V gene has CDR1 SGHNT and CDR2 YENEEA. The CDR3 DNA is TGTGCCAGCAGCTTATTAGCGGGACCCCAAGAGACCCAGTACTTC. Encoded protein: CASSLLAGPQETQYF.

The sample holds a few counts of this clone. This rearrangement joins TRBV5-1 to TRBJ2-5, with 9 bases lining up with TRBD2. CDR1 and CDR2 (germline): SGHRS, YFSETQ. After removal of 0 bases from V and 3 bases from J, the junction contained 9 bases not matched to a gene. CDR3 size: 17 residues. The CDR3 loop reads CASSLAANLAGKETQYF. The CDR3 coding sequence is TGCGCCAGCAGCTTGGCCGCGAATCTAGCGGGAAAAGAGACCCAGTACTTC.

This chain joins TRBV6-5 and TRBJ1-4; D is undetermined. Between the trimmed V and J ends, which lost 7 bases and 8 bases, there was a span of 11 bases. The CDR3 totals 12 residues. Germline V lookup: CDR1 MNHEY, CDR2 SVGAGI. The CDR3 region is CASNVLGEKLFF. CDR3 DNA sequence: TGTGCCAGCAACGTACTTGGGGAAAAACTGTTTTTT.

The V call is TRBV6-2 or TRBV6-3, the J call TRBJ2-7; 8 bases align to TRBD2. The ends lost 2 bases at V and 0 bases at J; junction bases unmatched: 9. Germline V lookup: CDR1 MNHEY, CDR2 SVGEGT. This CDR3 contains 17 residues. In nucleotides, the CDR3 is TGTGCCAGCAGTTACGCGGTAGCGGGACGTAACTCCTACGAGCAGTACTTC. Protein product: CASSYAVAGRNSYEQYF.

This rearrangement joins TRBV28 to TRBJ2-3; D gene uncertain. Trimming shortened V by 0 bases and J by 8 bases, and 15 bases separated the two germline ends. The germline CDR1 and CDR2 sequences are MDHEN and SYDVKM. CDR3 length: 15 amino acids. The CDR3 sequence: CASSLWDQQAGTQYF. Written as DNA, the CDR3 is TGTGCCAGCAGTTTATGGGACCAGCAGGCCGGTACGCAGTATTTT. Complete variable domain (other parts from reference TRBV28 and TRBJ2-3): DVKVTQSSRYLVKRTGEKVFLECVQDMDHENMFWYRQDPGLGLRLIYFSYDVKMKEKGDIPEGYSVSREKKERFSLILESASTNQTSMYLCASSLWDQQAGTQYFGPGTRLTVL.